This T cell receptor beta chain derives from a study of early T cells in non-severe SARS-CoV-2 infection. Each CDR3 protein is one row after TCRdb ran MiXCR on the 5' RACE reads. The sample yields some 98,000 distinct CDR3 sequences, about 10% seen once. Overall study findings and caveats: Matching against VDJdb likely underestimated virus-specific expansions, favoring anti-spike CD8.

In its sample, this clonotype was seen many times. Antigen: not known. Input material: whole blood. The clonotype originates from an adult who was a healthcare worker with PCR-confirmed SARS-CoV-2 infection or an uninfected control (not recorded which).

CDR3 loop: CSVENWGSGLAKNIQYF. CDR3 nucleotide sequence: TGCAGCGTTGAAAACTGGGGTAGCGGTTTAGCCAAAAACATTCAGTACTTC. The V call is TRBV29-1, the J call TRBJ2-4, with D perhaps TRBD2 (6 bases). The CDR3 is 17 amino acids. Deletions cut 2 bases from V and 0 bases from J, with 17 bases between. CDR1 and CDR2 (germline): SQVTM, ANQGSEA.